The 20 T cell receptor beta chains below all came from one sample that was sequenced in a study of blood T cell repertoires in COVID-19. Data came from immunoSEQ multiplex PCR; TCRdb stores just in-frame clones and leaves some out. The data contain under 300,000 clones, about 88% of them singletons. The specimen sequenced was peripheral blood. The receptors derive from a woman in her 70s with COVID-19, enrolled during active disease.

J is TRBJ2-2 and V is TRBV30, with 12 positions matching TRBD2. The CDR3 runs 17 residues. V lost 3 bases to trimming and J lost 7 bases; unmatched junction nucleotides: 12. From germline, CDR1 is GTSNPN and CDR2 SVGIG (reference sequence). DNA for the CDR3: TGTGCCTGGAGGGTGACTAGCGGGGGCCTTCGGGACGGGGAGCTGTTTTTT. It is translated as CAWRVTSGGLRDGELFF.

This clone appeared a few times. V gene TRBV9 combines with J gene TRBJ2-1, with D possibly matching TRBD1 (6 bases). Germline V gene sequence: CDR1 SGDLS, CDR2 YYNGEE. Trimming pared 0 bases from V and 0 bases from J, leaving 13 bases between. The CDR3 spans 17 residues. The CDR3 sequence: CASSVGTGTGSYNEQFF. DNA for the CDR3: TGTGCCAGCAGCGTAGGTACAGGGACGGGCTCCTACAATGAGCAGTTCTTC.

This rearrangement joins TRBV21-1 to TRBJ2-6; no DNA check was done on the table's D call, TRBD2. TRBV21-1 corresponds to a pseudogene. CDR3 length: 18 residues. The CDR3 DNA is TGTGCCAGCAGCAAAGATGGAGGGAGCGGGTCTGGGGCCAACGTCCTGACTTTC. This sequence encodes CASSKDGGSGSGANVLTF.

The rearrangement links TRBV4-1 to TRBJ2-3, with TRBD1 identical over 7 bases. Unmatched junction bases numbered 14, after V lost 2 bases and J lost 0 bases. The germline gives CDR1 MGHRA, CDR2 YSYEKL. The CDR3 extends over 19 amino acids. CDR3 sequence: CASSQLFSGDRASTDTQYF. CDR3 nucleotides: TGCGCCAGCAGCCAATTATTCTCAGGGGACAGAGCTAGCACAGATACGCAGTATTTT.

The rearrangement links TRBV19 to TRBJ1-2; TRBD1 matches at 9 bases. The CDR3 sequence is 14 residues long. Germline-derived CDR1 and CDR2 are LNHDA and SQIVND (reference sequence). J was trimmed by 7 bases and V by 3 bases; bases with no gene match: 6. DNA for the CDR3: TGTGCCAGTAGTATTGACAGGGGGATGGCTGGCTACACCTTC. As protein: CASSIDRGMAGYTF.

This chain links TRBV6-6 with TRBJ1-4; perhaps TRBD1 as D (5 bases). V was trimmed by 8 bases and J by 3 bases, leaving 13 bases between them. Germline lookup yields CDR1 MNHNY and CDR2 SVGAGI (reference sequence). The CDR3 is 14 residues long. CDR3 nucleotides: TGTGCCAGCTGGGCCAGGGATTCTAATGAAAAACTGTTTTTT. Residues: CASWARDSNEKLFF.

The chain carries TRBV18 and TRBJ1-2; a weak D match, TRBD1 (5 bases). Looked up from germline, CDR1 is KGHSH and CDR2 is LQKENI. Trimming shortened V by 0 bases and J by 0 bases, and 8 bases separated the two germline ends. The CDR3 has 15 amino acids. CDR3 in amino acids: CASSPPIGANYGYTF. DNA of the CDR3: TGTGCCAGCTCACCACCGATAGGGGCTAACTATGGCTACACCTTC.

The chain links TRBV9 to TRBJ1-3; D is possibly TRBD1 (5 bases). Germline V gene sequence: CDR1 SGDLS, CDR2 YYNGEE. The CDR3 is 15 residues long. The V and J ends lost 4 bases and 3 bases respectively, with 14 bases between them. As DNA, the CDR3 is TGTGCCAGCAGCCCCCCAGGAGACAGTGGAAACACCATATATTTT. Its protein is CASSPPGDSGNTIYF.

This clone was recorded only once. The chain joins TRBV3-1 (or the pseudogene TRBV3-2) to TRBJ1-1; possible D gene TRBD1, 5 bases. V shed 2 bases and J shed 3 bases, with 10 bases lying between them. The CDR3 extends over 14 amino acids. CDR1 is LGHDT, CDR2 YNNKEL, per germline (reference sequence). The CDR3 here is CASSQSGVDTEAFF. CDR3 nucleotides: TGTGCCAGCAGCCAATCGGGGGTGGACACTGAAGCTTTCTTT.

This chain joins TRBV27 and TRBJ2-1; no clear D. CDR3 length equals 14 residues. Germline V gene sequence: CDR1 MNHEY, CDR2 SMNVEV (reference sequence). Trimming removed 3 bases at V and 8 bases at J, with 14 bases between. CDR3 in amino acids: CASSFGSPSDEQFF. The CDR3 DNA reads TGTGCCAGCAGTTTCGGGTCACCCTCCGATGAGCAGTTCTTC.

J is TRBJ2-1 and V is TRBV29-1, with D possibly matching TRBD1 (5 bases). The V and J ends lost 3 bases and 7 bases respectively, with 7 bases between them. In germline, CDR1 is SQVTM, CDR2 ANQGSEA. This CDR3 has 11 amino acids. Here the CDR3 DNA reads TGCAGCGTTGACAGGGATAATGAGCAGTTCTTC. This gives the protein CSVDRDNEQFF.

This clone appeared a few times. The chain joins TRBV29-1 to TRBJ2-5; D is unclear. Trimming removed 2 bases at V and 4 bases at J, with 5 bases between. CDR1 and CDR2 from the germline V gene are SQVTM and ANQGSEA. This CDR3 has 11 residues. CDR3 DNA sequence: TGCAGCGTTGAACCCGTAGAGACCCAGTACTTC. Residues: CSVEPVETQYF.

J is TRBJ2-2 and V is TRBV30, with a possible D match to TRBD2 (5 bases). V dropped 3 bases and J dropped 8 bases, with 10 bases sitting between them. The CDR3 runs to 12 residues. Germline V lookup: CDR1 GTSNPN, CDR2 SVGIG (reference sequence). CDR3 bases: TGTGCCTGGAGACTAGTATCGGGGGAGCTGTTTTTT. Translating it yields CAWRLVSGELFF.

CDR3 in DNA: TGTGCCAGCATAGTTCGGACAGGAGATCTGTATAGCAATCAGCCCCAGCATTTT. Translating gives CASIVRTGDLYSNQPQHF. This chain connects TRBV6-4 to TRBJ1-5; TRBD1 matches at 7 bases. CDR1 is MRHNA and CDR2 is SNTAGT in the germline V gene. The junction had 15 bases not matched to a gene; V was cut back by 7 bases and J by 0 bases. CDR3 size: 18 residues.

The J gene is TRBJ2-3, the V gene TRBV3-1 (or the pseudogene TRBV3-2); D is unresolved. V gave up 0 bases and J gave up 0 bases, with 13 bases separating them. The CDR3 has 17 amino acids. CDR1 is LGHDT, CDR2 YNNKEL, per germline (reference sequence). Here the CDR3 reads CASSQDLARPSTDTQYF. CDR3 bases: TGTGCCAGCAGCCAAGATCTGGCGAGGCCTAGCACAGATACGCAGTATTTT.

The CDR3 sequence: CASSYKPGVIGYTF. As DNA, the CDR3 is TGTGCCAGCAGCTACAAGCCAGGGGTGATTGGCTACACCTTC. The chain joins TRBV7-2 to TRBJ1-2, with D perhaps TRBD1 (6 bases). The CDR3 spans 14 residues. V lost 4 bases, J lost 7 bases, and 16 bases lay in between. Germline V gives CDR1 SGHTA, CDR2 FQGNSA.

The chain combines TRBV5-4 with TRBJ2-1; 7 bases are a match to TRBD2. The germline gives CDR1 SGHNT, CDR2 YYREEE (reference sequence). The CDR3 totals 19 residues. V shed 4 bases and J 0 bases; nucleotides not matched to a gene: 16. DNA of the CDR3: TGTGCCAGCAGCGCACCGGGGGGAAGTAATCGTAGCTCCTACAATGAGCAGTTCTTC. As protein: CASSAPGGSNRSSYNEQFF.

The CDR3 here is CASRGRGEQYF. The CDR3 DNA reads TGTGCCAGCAGGGGCAGGGGCGAGCAGTACTTC. This chain connects TRBV2 to TRBJ2-7, with D perhaps matching TRBD1 (6 bases). With 6 bases removed from V and 6 bases from J, the gap between germline ends came to 9 bases. The CDR3 spans 11 residues. Per the germline V gene, CDR1 is SNHLY and CDR2 is FYNNEI.

V gene TRBV29-1 combines with J gene TRBJ2-3, with 8 nucleotides matching TRBD1. Germline V CDR1 and CDR2: SQVTM, ANQGSEA. The CDR3 is 14 amino acids. J gave up 0 bases and V 6 bases, and 5 bases lay outside the gene matches. This CDR3 reads CSVLRDRSTDTQYF. The CDR3 DNA reads TGCAGCGTCCTCCGGGACAGGAGCACAGATACGCAGTATTTT.

This clone occurred once. Written as DNA, the CDR3 is TGTGCCGACCTGCCGCGGGGTAGGGGCACAGATACGCAGTATTTT. Translating gives CADLPRGRGTDTQYF. The rearrangement joins TRBV2 to TRBJ2-3, with D possibly TRBD2 on 6 matching bases. V lost 11 bases to trimming and J lost 1 base, with 19 bases between them. The CDR3 has 15 residues. CDR1 is SNHLY, CDR2 FYNNEI, per germline.